The 8 T cell receptor beta chains reported below all come from one sample, sequenced in a study of T-cell memory formation after mild COVID-19. TCRdb fed the 5' RACE reads into MiXCR, producing one record per CDR3 protein. The data hold hundreds of thousands of distinct CDR3 sequences, with 28% observed a single time. Sequencing input: PBMCs or a T cell subset sorted from them (not recorded which). These receptors all come from an adult woman who had mild COVID-19 (a few samples of this study predate the infection). Cell type and time point are not known.

This chain joins TRBV3-1 and TRBJ2-5; TRBD2 is a possible D gene (5 bases). The V gene's germline CDR1 is LGHDT and CDR2 YNNKEL (reference sequence). Trimming took 1 base from V and 5 from J, leaving 17 bases between them. CDR3 length: 16 residues. CDR3 bases: TGTGCCAGCAGCCAAGCTGTACTAGGGAGTTTGGAGACCCAGTACTTC. Protein: CASSQAVLGSLETQYF.

The gene calls are TRBV15 and TRBJ2-7, with a tentative D call TRBD1 (6 bases). CDR1 and CDR2 (germline): LNHNV, YYDKDF (reference sequence). The CDR3 has 13 amino acids. The V gene lost 5 bases and the J gene lost 0 bases, with 8 bases spanning the gap. In DNA form, the CDR3 reads TGTGCCACCAGCGGACAGAACTCCTACGAGCAGTACTTC. Its protein product is CATSGQNSYEQYF.

This clonotype turned up a few times. This chain connects TRBV5-6 to TRBJ2-5, with 10 nucleotides matching TRBD2. Germline V CDR1 and CDR2: SGHDT, YYEEEE. The CDR3 has 16 amino acids. With V trimmed by 4 bases and J by 4 bases, 10 bases remained unmatched. The DNA of the CDR3 is TGTGCCAGCAGCCCCCAGTTGGGACTAGCGTCAGAGACCCAGTACTTC. Its protein is CASSPQLGLASETQYF.

In its sample, this clonotype was seen a few times. The chain is built from TRBV12-3 or TRBV12-4 and TRBJ2-7, with TRBD1 as a possible D gene (5 bases). The V gene lost 6 bases and the J gene lost 0 bases, with 12 bases spanning the gap. CDR3 length: 14 amino acids. This CDR3 is CASRDSGHSYEQYF. The CDR3 bases are TGTGCCAGCAGAGATTCAGGGCACTCCTACGAGCAGTACTTC.

The DNA of the CDR3 is TGTGCCAGCAGCCCTAGTGGGGGGCTCCTTGGTTCACCCCTCCACTTT. Translating gives CASSPSGGLLGSPLHF. The J gene is TRBJ1-6, the V gene TRBV7-3; possibly TRBD1 for D (6 bases). V lost 5 bases and J lost 9, with 20 bases in between. This CDR3 is 16 amino acids long. In germline, CDR1 is SGHTA, CDR2 FQGTGA.

This clonotype showed up just a few times. This sequence joins TRBV12-3 or TRBV12-4 and TRBJ2-2, with 10 nucleotides matching TRBD2. The CDR3 has 16 residues. V gave up 3 bases and J gave up 5 bases; unmatched junction bases: 6. The CDR3 region has the DNA TGTGCCAGCAGTTTTGGGGCTAGCGGGAGAACCGGGGAGCTGTTTTTT. As protein: CASSFGASGRTGELFF.

This clonotype has a handful of counts. One end of the junction varies from germline; a read error may be responsible. The CDR3 nucleotides read TGTGCCAGCAACTTCGGCGATTTC. It codes for CASNFGDF. V usage is TRBV12-3 or TRBV12-4 and J usage is TRBJ2-4; D unresolved. The CDR3 runs 8 residues.

The chain has TRBV7-9 and TRBJ2-4; D is unresolved. Per germline, CDR1 SEHNR and CDR2 FQNEAQ (reference sequence). Trimming pared 5 bases from V and 0 bases from J, leaving 5 bases between. The CDR3 has 13 residues. The CDR3 sequence: CASSPLAKNIQYF. CDR3 DNA sequence: TGTGCCAGCAGCCCCCTAGCCAAAAACATTCAGTACTTC.